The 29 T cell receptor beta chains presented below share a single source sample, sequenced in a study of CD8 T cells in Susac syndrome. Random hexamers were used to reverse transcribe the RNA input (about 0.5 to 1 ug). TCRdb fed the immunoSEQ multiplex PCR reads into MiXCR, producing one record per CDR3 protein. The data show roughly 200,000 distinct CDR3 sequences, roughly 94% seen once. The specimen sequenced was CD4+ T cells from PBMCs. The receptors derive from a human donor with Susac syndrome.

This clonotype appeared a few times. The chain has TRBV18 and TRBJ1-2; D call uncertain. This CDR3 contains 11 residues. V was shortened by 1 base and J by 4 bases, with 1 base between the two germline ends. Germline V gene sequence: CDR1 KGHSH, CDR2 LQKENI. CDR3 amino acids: CASSPLYGYTF. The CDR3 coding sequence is TGTGCCAGCTCACCACTCTATGGCTACACCTTC.

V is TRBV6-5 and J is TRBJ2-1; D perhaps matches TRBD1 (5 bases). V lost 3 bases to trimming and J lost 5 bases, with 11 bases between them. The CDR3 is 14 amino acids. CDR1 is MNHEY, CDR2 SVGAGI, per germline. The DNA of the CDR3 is TGTGCCAGCAGTTATAGGCAGGGCGACAATGAGCAGTTCTTC. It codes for CASSYRQGDNEQFF.

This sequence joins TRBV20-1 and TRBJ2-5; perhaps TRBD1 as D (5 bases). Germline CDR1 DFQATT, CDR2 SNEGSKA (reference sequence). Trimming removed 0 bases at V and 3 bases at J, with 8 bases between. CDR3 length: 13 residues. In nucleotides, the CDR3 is TGCAGTGCTAGAGATCTACAGGAAGAGACCCAGTACTTC. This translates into CSARDLQEETQYF.

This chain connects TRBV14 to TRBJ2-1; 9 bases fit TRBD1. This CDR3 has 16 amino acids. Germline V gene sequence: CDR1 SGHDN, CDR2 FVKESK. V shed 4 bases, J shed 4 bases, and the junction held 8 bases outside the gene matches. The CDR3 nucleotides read TGTGCCAGCAGCCTCTACCGGGACAGGGAATACAATGAGCAGTTCTTC. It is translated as CASSLYRDREYNEQFF. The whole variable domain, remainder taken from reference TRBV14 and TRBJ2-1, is EAGVTQFPSHSVIEKGQTVTLRCDPISGHDNLYWYRRVMGKEIKFLLHFVKESKQDESGMPNNRFLAERTGGTYSTLKVQPAELEDSGVYFCASSLYRDREYNEQFFGPGTRLTVL.

The CDR3 DNA is TGTGCCTGGAGTCCCCGGACAGCCAACTATGGCTACACCTTC. This gives the protein CAWSPRTANYGYTF. The chain joins TRBV30 to TRBJ1-2, with a weak D call TRBD1 (6 bases). The length of the CDR3 is 14 residues. The germline V gene encodes CDR1 GTSNPN and CDR2 SVGIG (reference sequence). Trimming stripped 2 bases from V and 2 bases from J, with 12 bases between.

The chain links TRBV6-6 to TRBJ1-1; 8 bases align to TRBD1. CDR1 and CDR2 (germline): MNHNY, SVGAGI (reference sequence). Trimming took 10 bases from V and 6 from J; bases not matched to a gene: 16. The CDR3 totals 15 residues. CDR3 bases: TGTGCCACCTGGACAGGGTTTCGCCGAGGGGCTGAAGCTTTCTTT. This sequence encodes CATWTGFRRGAEAFF.

CDR3 nucleotides: TGCAGCGTTGAAGGGGCGCGGGGAGCCTACGAGCAGTACTTC. It translates to CSVEGARGAYEQYF. The chain combines TRBV29-1 with TRBJ2-7, with D maybe TRBD2 (6 bases). V was cut by 1 base and J by 2 bases, with 12 bases left in between. The CDR3 extends over 14 amino acids. CDR1 SQVTM and CDR2 ANQGSEA come from the germline V gene.

The chain's CDR3 is CSVMRVGASTDTQYF. The CDR3 coding sequence is TGCAGCGTTATGCGTGTAGGGGCAAGTACAGATACGCAGTATTTT. The rearrangement uses TRBV29-1 and TRBJ2-3, with D maybe TRBD1 (5 bases). CDR3 length equals 15 residues. Germline values: CDR1 SQVTM, CDR2 ANQGSEA. V was trimmed by 5 bases and J by 3 bases, leaving 18 bases between them.

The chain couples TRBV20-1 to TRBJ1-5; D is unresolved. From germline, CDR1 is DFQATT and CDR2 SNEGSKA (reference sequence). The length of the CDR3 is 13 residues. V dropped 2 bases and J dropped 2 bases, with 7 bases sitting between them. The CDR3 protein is CSARQLGNQPQHF. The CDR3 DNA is TGCAGTGCTAGACAGTTGGGCAATCAGCCCCAGCATTTT.

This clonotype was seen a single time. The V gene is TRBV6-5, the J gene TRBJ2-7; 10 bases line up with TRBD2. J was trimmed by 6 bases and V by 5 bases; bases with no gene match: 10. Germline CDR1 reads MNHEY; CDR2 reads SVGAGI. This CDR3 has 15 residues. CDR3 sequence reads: CASSPVAGGFPEQYF. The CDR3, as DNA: TGTGCCAGCAGTCCCGTAGCGGGAGGATTCCCCGAGCAGTACTTC.

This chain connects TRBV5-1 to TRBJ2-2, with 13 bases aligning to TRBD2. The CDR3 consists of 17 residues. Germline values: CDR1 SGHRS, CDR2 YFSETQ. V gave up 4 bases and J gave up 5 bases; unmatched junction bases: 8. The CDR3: CASSPPTSGGITGELFF. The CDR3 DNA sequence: TGCGCCAGCAGCCCCCCGACTAGCGGGGGGATTACCGGGGAGCTGTTTTTT.

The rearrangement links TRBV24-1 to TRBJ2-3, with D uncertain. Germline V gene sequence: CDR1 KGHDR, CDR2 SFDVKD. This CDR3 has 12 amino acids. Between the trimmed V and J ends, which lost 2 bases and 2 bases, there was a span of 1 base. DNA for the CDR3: TGTGCCACCAGTGATTACACAGATACGCAGTATTTT. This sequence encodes CATSDYTDTQYF.

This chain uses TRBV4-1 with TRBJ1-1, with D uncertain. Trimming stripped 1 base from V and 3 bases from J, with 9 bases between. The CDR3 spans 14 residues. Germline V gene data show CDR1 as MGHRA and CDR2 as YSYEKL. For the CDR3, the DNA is TGCGCCAGCAGCCAAGTTGCGGACGACACTGAAGCTTTCTTT. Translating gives CASSQVADDTEAFF.

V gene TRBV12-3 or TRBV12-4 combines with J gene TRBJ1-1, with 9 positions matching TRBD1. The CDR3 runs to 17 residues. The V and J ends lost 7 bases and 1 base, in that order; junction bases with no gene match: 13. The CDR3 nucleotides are TGTGCCAGCACCGTGACGCCGGGACAGGGTGGGAACACTGAAGCTTTCTTT. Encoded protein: CASTVTPGQGGNTEAFF.

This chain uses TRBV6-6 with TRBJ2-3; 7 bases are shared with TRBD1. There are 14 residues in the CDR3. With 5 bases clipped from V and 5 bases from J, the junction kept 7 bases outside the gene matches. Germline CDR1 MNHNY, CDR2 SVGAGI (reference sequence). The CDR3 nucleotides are TGTGCCAGCAGTCAGCAAACAGGGGTAGATACGCAGTATTTT. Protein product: CASSQQTGVDTQYF.

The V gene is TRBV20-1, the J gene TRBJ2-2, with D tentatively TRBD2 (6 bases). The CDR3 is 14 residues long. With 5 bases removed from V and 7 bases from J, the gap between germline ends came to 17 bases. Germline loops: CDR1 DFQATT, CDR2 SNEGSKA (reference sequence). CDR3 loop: CSASGTLKDGELFF. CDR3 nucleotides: TGCAGTGCTTCCGGGACTCTCAAGGACGGGGAGCTGTTTTTT.

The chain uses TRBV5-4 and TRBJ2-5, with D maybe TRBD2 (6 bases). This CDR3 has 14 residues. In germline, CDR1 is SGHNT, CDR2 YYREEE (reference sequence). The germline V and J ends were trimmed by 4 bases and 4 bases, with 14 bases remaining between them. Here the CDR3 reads CASSPGRMAETQYF. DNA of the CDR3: TGTGCCAGCAGCCCAGGGAGGATGGCAGAGACCCAGTACTTC.

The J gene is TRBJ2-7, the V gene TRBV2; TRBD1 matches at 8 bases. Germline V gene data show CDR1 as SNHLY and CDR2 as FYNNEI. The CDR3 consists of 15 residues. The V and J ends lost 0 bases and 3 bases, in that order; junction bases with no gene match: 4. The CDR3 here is CASSEAWTGIYEQYF. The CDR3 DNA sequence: TGTGCCAGCAGTGAAGCCTGGACAGGGATCTACGAGCAGTACTTC.

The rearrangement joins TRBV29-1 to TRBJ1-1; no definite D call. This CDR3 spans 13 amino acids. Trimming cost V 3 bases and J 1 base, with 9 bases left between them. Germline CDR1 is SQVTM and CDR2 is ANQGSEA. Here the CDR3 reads CSVDQRQNTEAFF. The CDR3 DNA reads TGCAGCGTTGATCAGCGACAGAACACTGAAGCTTTCTTT.

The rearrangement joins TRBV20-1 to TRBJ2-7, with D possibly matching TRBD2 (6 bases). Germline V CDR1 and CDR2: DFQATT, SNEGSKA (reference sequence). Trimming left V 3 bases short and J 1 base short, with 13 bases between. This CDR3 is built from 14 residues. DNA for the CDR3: TGCAGTGCTAGGCCCCCGGGAGTGTCCTACGAGCAGTACTTC. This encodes CSARPPGVSYEQYF.

In DNA form, the CDR3 reads TGTGCCAGCAGCTACTCTACAGATCCCTCCTATGGCTACACCTTC. Translation gives CASSYSTDPSYGYTF. The chain has TRBV7-8 and TRBJ1-2; no firm D call. The CDR3 runs to 15 residues. V gave up 4 bases and J gave up 4 bases, with 16 bases separating them. Per the germline V gene, CDR1 is SGHVS and CDR2 is FQNEAQ.

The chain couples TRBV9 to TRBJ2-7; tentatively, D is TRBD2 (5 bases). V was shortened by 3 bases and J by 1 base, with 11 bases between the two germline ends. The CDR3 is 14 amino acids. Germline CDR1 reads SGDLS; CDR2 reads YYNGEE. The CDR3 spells CASSARVESYEQYF. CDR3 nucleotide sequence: TGTGCCAGCAGCGCGAGGGTCGAATCCTACGAGCAGTACTTC.

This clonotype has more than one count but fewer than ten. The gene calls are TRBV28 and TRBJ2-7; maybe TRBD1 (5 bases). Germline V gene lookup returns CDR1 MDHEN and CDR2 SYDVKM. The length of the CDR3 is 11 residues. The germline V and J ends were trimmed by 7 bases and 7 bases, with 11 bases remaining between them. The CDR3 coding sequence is TGTGCCAGCATTATGGGGCATGAGCAGTACTTC. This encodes CASIMGHEQYF.

The CDR3 region is CASTSGEEVGGYTF. DNA for the CDR3: TGTGCCAGCACCTCAGGGGAAGAGGTCGGTGGCTACACCTTC. This chain links TRBV28 with TRBJ1-2; maybe TRBD1 (6 bases). Germline V gives CDR1 MDHEN, CDR2 SYDVKM. Trimming shortened V by 7 bases and J by 7 bases, and 19 bases separated the two germline ends. CDR3 length: 14 amino acids.

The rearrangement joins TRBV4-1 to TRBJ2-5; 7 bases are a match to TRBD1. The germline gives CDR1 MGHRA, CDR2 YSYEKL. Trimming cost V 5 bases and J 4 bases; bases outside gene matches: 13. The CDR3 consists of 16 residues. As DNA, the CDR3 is TGCGCCAGCAGCTATTTACAGGGGCCTGAAGGAGAGACCCAGTACTTC. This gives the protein CASSYLQGPEGETQYF.

The CDR3: CASISSGANVLTF. CDR3 nucleotides: TGTGCCAGTATCAGCTCTGGGGCCAACGTCCTGACTTTC. This chain links TRBV6-1 with TRBJ2-6; D not certain. Trimming removed 9 bases from V and 0 bases from J, with 6 bases in between. Germline loops: CDR1 MNHNS, CDR2 SASEGT. The CDR3 consists of 13 residues.

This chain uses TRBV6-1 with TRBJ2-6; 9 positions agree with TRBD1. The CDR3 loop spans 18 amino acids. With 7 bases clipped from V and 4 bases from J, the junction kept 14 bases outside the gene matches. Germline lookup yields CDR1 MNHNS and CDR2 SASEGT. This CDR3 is CASTKAGTGLRGANVLTF. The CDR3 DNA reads TGTGCCAGCACCAAAGCCGGGACAGGGCTTCGAGGGGCCAACGTCCTGACTTTC.

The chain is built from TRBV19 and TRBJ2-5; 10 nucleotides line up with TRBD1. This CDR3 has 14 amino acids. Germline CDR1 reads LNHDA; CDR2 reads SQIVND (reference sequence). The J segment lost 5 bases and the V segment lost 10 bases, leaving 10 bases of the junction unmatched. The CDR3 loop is CATADRGRVETQYF. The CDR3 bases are TGTGCCACCGCTGACAGGGGGCGCGTGGAGACCCAGTACTTC. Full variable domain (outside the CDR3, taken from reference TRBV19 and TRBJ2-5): DGGITQSPKYLFRKEGQNVTLSCEQNLNHDAMYWYRQDPGQGLRLIYYSQIVNDFQKGDIAEGYSVSREKKESFPLTVTSAQKNPTAFYLCATADRGRVETQYFGPGTRLLVL.

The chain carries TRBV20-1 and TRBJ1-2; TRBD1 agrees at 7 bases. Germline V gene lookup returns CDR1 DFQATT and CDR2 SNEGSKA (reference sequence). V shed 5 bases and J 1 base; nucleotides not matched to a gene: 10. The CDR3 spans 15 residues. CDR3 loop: CSALLGQPFNYGYTF. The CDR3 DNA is TGCAGTGCTCTTTTGGGACAGCCCTTTAACTATGGCTACACCTTC.